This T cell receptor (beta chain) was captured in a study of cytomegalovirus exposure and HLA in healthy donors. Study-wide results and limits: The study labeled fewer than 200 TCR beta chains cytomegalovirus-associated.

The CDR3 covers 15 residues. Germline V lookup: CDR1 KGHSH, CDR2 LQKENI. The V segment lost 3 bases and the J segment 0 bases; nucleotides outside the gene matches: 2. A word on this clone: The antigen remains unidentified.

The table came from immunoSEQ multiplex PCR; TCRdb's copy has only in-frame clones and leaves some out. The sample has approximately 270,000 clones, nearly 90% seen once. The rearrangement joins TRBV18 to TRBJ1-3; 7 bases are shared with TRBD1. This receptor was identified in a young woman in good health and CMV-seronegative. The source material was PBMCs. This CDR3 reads CASSPGQNSGNTIYF. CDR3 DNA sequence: TGTGCCAGCTCACCGGGACAGAACTCTGGAAACACCATATATTTT.